This T cell receptor beta chain was identified in a study of T cell repertoires in cytomegalovirus infection. Overall study: Public TCR beta signatures were indicative of both CMV infection and a matching HLA type.

The length of the CDR3 is 15 residues. Trimming left V 1 base short and J 8 bases short, with 17 bases between. Germline assignment: CDR1 SEHNR and CDR2 FQNEAQ (reference sequence). MiXCR was run by TCRdb on the reads, yielding one entry per CDR3 protein. Among around 740,000 distinct CDR3 sequences listed, 35% to 45% were seen once. This clonotype was sampled from a human donor in good health (CMV status not recorded). Some clones in this sample may be carry-over from other donors' samples. V usage is TRBV7-9 and J usage is TRBJ1-1, with TRBD1 as a possible D gene (6 bases). Material for sequencing was PBMCs. The CDR3 here is CASSLVGGAGKEAFF. CDR3 in DNA: TGTGCCAGCAGCTTAGTAGGGGGGGCGGGGAAAGAAGCTTTCTTT. The complete variable domain, with remaining parts taken from reference TRBV7-9 and TRBJ1-1, reads DTGVSQNPRHKITKRGQNVTFRCDPISEHNRLYWYRQTLGQGPEFLTYFQNEAQLEKSRLLSDRFSAERPKGSFSTLEIQRTEQGDSAMYLCASSLVGGAGKEAFFGQGTRLTVV.